The T cell receptor beta chain described here comes from a study of beta chain features in type 1 diabetes. Study at large: What patients shared with healthy donors was a similar profile of age, gender and cell yields. Examination covered under 120 million sorted cells spanning all samples.

Of the isolated RNA, all was reverse transcribed, and so the sequenced material was expressed TCRB transcripts. Only in-frame clones appear in the TCRdb table, and some are missing; sequencing was by immunoSEQ multiplex PCR. Seen here are over 100,000 clones, 40% observed once, and the top ten hold 0.06% to 0.075%. Trimming shortened V by 3 bases and J by 8 bases, and 5 bases separated the two germline ends. This CDR3 has 11 residues. Per the germline V gene, CDR1 is ENHRY and CDR2 is SYGVKD. Study results and limitations: Within patients, naive, central memory and Treg TCRB repertoires seemed more similar than within healthy donors.

About this clone: Its antigen remains unknown.

This sequence was found in a woman aged 18-29 years in good health. The chain carries TRBV10-3 and TRBJ2-1; D remains ambiguous. The sequencing input was stem cell memory CD4+ T cells from blood. In DNA, the CDR3 is TGTGCCATCAGTGATTTCGATGAGCAGTTCTTC. It encodes CAISDFDEQFF.